Listed here are 26 T cell receptor beta chains from one sample, sequenced in a study of T cell changes during pregnancy in multiple sclerosis. Using immunoSEQ multiplex PCR, the repertoire was profiled, and TCRdb retains in-frame clones only, with some absent. In the table there are 50,000 to 55,000 clones, about 94% of which are singletons. This specimen consisted of CD4+ T cells from peripheral blood mononuclear cells, obtained after pregnancy. Receptor source: a female donor with multiple sclerosis, enrolled in a pregnancy study.

V gene TRBV5-1 combines with J gene TRBJ1-1; maybe TRBD1 (5 bases). Looked up from germline, CDR1 is SGHRS and CDR2 is YFSETQ. V lost 2 bases and J 7 bases, leaving 12 bases between the germline ends. The CDR3 has 13 residues. CDR3 sequence: CASSFQGAGEAFF. CDR3 nucleotide sequence: TGCGCCAGCAGCTTCCAAGGGGCAGGTGAAGCTTTCTTT.

Here the CDR3 DNA reads TGTGCCGGGACTAGCGGGACCTACGAGCAGTACTTC. Protein sequence: CAGTSGTYEQYF. The V call is TRBV30, the J call TRBJ2-7; 13 bases line up with TRBD2. V dropped 8 bases and J dropped 2; count of bases not matched to a gene: 0. The length of the CDR3 is 12 residues. Germline CDR1 reads GTSNPN; CDR2 reads SVGIG (reference sequence).

This clone was seen only once. V usage is TRBV18 and J usage is TRBJ2-7, with D possibly being TRBD1 (6 bases). Trimming shortened V by 4 bases and J by 4 bases, and 11 bases separated the two germline ends. There are 13 residues in the CDR3. Germline assignment: CDR1 KGHSH and CDR2 LQKENI. CDR3 in amino acids: CASSRDTYYEQYF. The CDR3 bases are TGTGCCAGCTCACGGGACACTTATTACGAGCAGTACTTC.

V usage is TRBV7-2 and J usage is TRBJ2-3; 13 positions agree with TRBD2. The CDR3 runs to 15 residues. Germline loops: CDR1 SGHTA, CDR2 FQGNSA. Germline trimming cut 2 bases from V and 6 bases from J; bases unmatched to any gene: 2. The CDR3: CASSLRLAGGDTQYF. DNA for the CDR3: TGTGCCAGCAGCTTAAGACTAGCGGGAGGCGATACGCAGTATTTT.

This chain links TRBV18 with TRBJ1-1; the D gene is possibly TRBD1 (5 bases). Trimming took 3 bases from V and 7 from J, leaving 9 bases between them. The V gene's germline CDR1 is KGHSH and CDR2 LQKENI. The length of the CDR3 is 12 residues. The DNA of the CDR3 is TGTGCCAGCTCACCTACAGGCCTTGAAGCTTTCTTT. The encoded protein is CASSPTGLEAFF.

Regarding this clone: This sample includes further DNA sequences coding for the same CDR3. The rearrangement joins TRBV7-7 to TRBJ1-1, with TRBD1 as a possible D gene (5 bases). Per the germline V gene, CDR1 is SSHAT and CDR2 is FNYEAQ (reference sequence). There are 13 residues in the CDR3. V gave up 5 bases and J gave up 2 bases, with 9 bases separating them. CDR3 region: CASSRDSNTEAFF. The CDR3 coding sequence is TGTGCCAGCAGCCGAGACAGTAACACTGAAGCTTTCTTT.

The chain joins TRBV5-1 to TRBJ2-1, with TRBD1 as a possible D gene (6 bases). The CDR3 length is 13 residues. CDR1 SGHRS and CDR2 YFSETQ come from the germline V gene. Trimming pared 4 bases from V and 5 bases from J, leaving 10 bases between. CDR3 coding DNA: TGCGCCAGCAGCCTACGACAGGACAATGAGCAGTTCTTC. This sequence encodes CASSLRQDNEQFF.

The chain has TRBV5-6 and TRBJ2-3; TRBD2 matches 8 bases. Germline CDR1 reads SGHDT; CDR2 reads YYEEEE. The V segment lost 2 bases and the J segment 1 base; nucleotides outside the gene matches: 6. This CDR3 contains 16 residues. The CDR3 DNA follows: TGTGCCAGCAGCTTATCGGTAGCGGGACGCACAGATACGCAGTATTTT. Translation: CASSLSVAGRTDTQYF.

V gene TRBV27 combines with J gene TRBJ2-5; TRBD2 matches 15 bases. The germline CDR1 and CDR2 sequences are MNHEY and SMNVEV (reference sequence). The V and J ends lost 4 bases and 5 bases, in that order; junction bases with no gene match: 17. The CDR3 is 20 residues long. CDR3 residues: CASSSPGQGTSGRWGETQYF. DNA for the CDR3: TGTGCCAGCAGTTCGCCGGGACAGGGGACTAGCGGGAGGTGGGGGGAGACCCAGTACTTC.

The chain links TRBV30 to TRBJ1-6; TRBD1 matches at 9 bases. CDR1 is GTSNPN, CDR2 SVGIG, per germline (reference sequence). J gave up 10 bases and V 8 bases, and 6 bases lay outside the gene matches. The CDR3 loop spans 12 amino acids. The CDR3 loop is CAGRQGVSPLHF. CDR3 DNA: TGTGCCGGGCGACAGGGGGTATCACCCCTCCACTTT.

This clone was observed a single time. The rearrangement links TRBV7-2 to TRBJ1-5; 11 bases are shared with TRBD1. With V trimmed by 1 base and J by 6 bases, 5 bases remained unmatched. This CDR3 is built from 16 residues. The germline gives CDR1 SGHTA, CDR2 FQGNSA. CDR3 residues: CASSLEGTGGSQPQHF. The CDR3, as DNA: TGTGCCAGCAGCTTAGAAGGGACAGGGGGGTCTCAGCCCCAGCATTTT.

The chain joins TRBV12-5 to TRBJ1-5, with D possibly TRBD1 on 5 matching bases. V lost 3 bases and J 4 bases, leaving 7 bases between the germline ends. The germline CDR1 and CDR2 sequences are LGHNT and FRNRAP. The CDR3 runs to 13 residues. CDR3 nucleotide sequence: TGTGCTAGTGGTTTCGGGGGAAATCAGCCCCAGCATTTT. Translation: CASGFGGNQPQHF.

The rearrangement joins TRBV7-9 to TRBJ2-2; D is possibly TRBD2 (6 bases). Germline V gives CDR1 SEHNR, CDR2 FQNEAQ (reference sequence). Trimming cost V 3 bases and J 0 bases, with 8 bases left between them. The CDR3 has 15 amino acids. CDR3 bases: TGTGCCAGCAGCTTCGGCGGGACGAACACCGGGGAGCTGTTTTTT. It translates to CASSFGGTNTGELFF.

This clone was observed a single time. The chain has TRBV7-8 and TRBJ2-1; D gene ambiguous. Germline lookup yields CDR1 SGHVS and CDR2 FQNEAQ. This CDR3 has 15 residues. V lost 4 bases, J lost 5 bases, and 15 bases lay in between. The CDR3 nucleotides read TGTGCCAGCAGCTCCACCTCCCTAGGAGACAATGAGCAGTTCTTC. Protein: CASSSTSLGDNEQFF.

The chain recombines TRBV5-1 with TRBJ2-1; D is undetermined. This CDR3 has 16 residues. Trimming cost V 4 bases and J 6 bases, with 20 bases left between them. Germline-derived CDR1 and CDR2 are SGHRS and YFSETQ. CDR3 DNA sequence: TGCGCCAGCAGCCCCCCAGACTTGGGTCCGAGCAATGAGCAGTTCTTC. It is translated as CASSPPDLGPSNEQFF.

The chain recombines TRBV6-1 with TRBJ2-2; TRBD1 agrees at 8 bases. Germline V lookup: CDR1 MNHNS, CDR2 SASEGT. V was clipped by 5 bases and J by 6 bases; unmatched bases: 5. This CDR3 region has 14 residues. CDR3 sequence: CASSRDRQSGELFF. CDR3 DNA: TGTGCCAGCAGTCGGGACAGGCAGTCCGGGGAGCTGTTTTTT.

The chain recombines TRBV5-1 with TRBJ1-2; TRBD1 agrees at 7 bases. Trimming took 4 bases from V and 8 from J; bases not matched to a gene: 11. The CDR3 is made up of 14 amino acids. The germline V gene has CDR1 SGHRS and CDR2 YFSETQ. CDR3 region: CASSARGIAEGYTF. The CDR3 DNA is TGCGCCAGCAGCGCCAGGGGGATCGCTGAGGGCTACACCTTC.

The gene calls are TRBV5-5 and TRBJ2-1, with 10 nucleotides matching TRBD1. This CDR3 has 16 amino acids. Germline V gene lookup returns CDR1 SGHKS and CDR2 YYEKEE (reference sequence). V dropped 4 bases and J dropped 2; count of bases not matched to a gene: 6. CDR3 sequence reads: CASSRGTGVAYNEQFF. In nucleotides, the CDR3 is TGTGCCAGCAGCCGGGGGACAGGGGTGGCCTACAATGAGCAGTTCTTC.

The chain joins TRBV4-2 to TRBJ1-2, with TRBD1 identical over 11 bases. The CDR3 has 17 amino acids. Germline V gene lookup returns CDR1 LGHNA and CDR2 YNFKEQ. V shed 2 bases and J 2 bases; nucleotides not matched to a gene: 7. The CDR3 bases are TGTGCCAGCAGCCAACTTAAAAGGACAGGGGGCAACTATGGCTACACCTTC. Protein: CASSQLKRTGGNYGYTF.

The chain employs TRBV4-3 and TRBJ2-1; 11 nucleotides align to TRBD2. The length of the CDR3 is 15 residues. Trimming at V came to 1 base and at J to 9 bases, leaving 5 bases not matched to a gene. The V gene's germline CDR1 is LGHNA and CDR2 YSLEER. The CDR3 reads CASSQGFGTSGEQFF. DNA for the CDR3: TGCGCCAGCAGCCAAGGCTTCGGGACTAGCGGTGAGCAGTTCTTC.

V and J are TRBV18 and TRBJ2-2; the match to TRBD1 covers 10 bases. V lost 3 bases to trimming and J lost 4 bases; unmatched junction nucleotides: 5. Germline V gene lookup returns CDR1 KGHSH and CDR2 LQKENI. The CDR3 totals 16 residues. The CDR3, as DNA: TGTGCCAGCTCACCCTCTCGGACAGGGGGCACCGGGGAGCTGTTTTTT. Translated: CASSPSRTGGTGELFF.

This clone appeared a single time. The chain joins TRBV6-6 to TRBJ2-5; D perhaps matches TRBD1 (6 bases). V gave up 8 bases and J gave up 3 bases, with 19 bases separating them. Germline CDR1 reads MNHNY; CDR2 reads SVGAGI (reference sequence). CDR3 size: 15 residues. CDR3 DNA sequence: TGTGCCAGCCATATACAGGGCTCAGCAAAAGAGACCCAGTACTTC. Translating it yields CASHIQGSAKETQYF.

This chain joins TRBV6-6 and TRBJ1-3, with D possibly TRBD1 on 5 matching bases. CDR1 and CDR2 from the germline V gene are MNHNY and SVGAGI (reference sequence). V lost 7 bases to trimming and J lost 2 bases, with 9 bases between them. CDR3 length: 13 residues. CDR3 sequence: CASIGGAGNTIYF. The CDR3 DNA reads TGTGCCAGCATCGGGGGGGCTGGAAACACCATATATTTT.

This clone was observed a few times. This chain uses TRBV2 with TRBJ1-1; D not certain. Germline V gene lookup returns CDR1 SNHLY and CDR2 FYNNEI. Trimming took off 7 bases at V and 3 bases at J, with 12 bases between the two ends. CDR3 length equals 13 residues. The CDR3 nucleotides read TGTGCCAGCAACGTAAAAGGAGACACTGAAGCTTTCTTT. Translation: CASNVKGDTEAFF. The full variable domain, rest sourced from reference TRBV2 and TRBJ1-1, is EPEVTQTPSHQVTQMGQEVILRCVPISNHLYFYWYRQILGQKVEFLVSFYNNEISEKSEIFDDQFSVERPDGSNFTLKIRSTKLEDSAMYFCASNVKGDTEAFFGQGTRLTVV.

The chain joins TRBV19 to TRBJ1-4, with no clear D. V dropped 5 bases and J dropped 8 bases, with 12 bases sitting between them. This CDR3 comprises 13 residues. CDR1 is LNHDA, CDR2 SQIVND, per germline (reference sequence). The CDR3 is CASSAPVPEKLFF. CDR3 nucleotides: TGTGCCAGTAGTGCCCCGGTGCCCGAAAAACTGTTTTTT.

The chain recombines TRBV4-2 with TRBJ2-2; D call uncertain. V lost 0 bases and J 1 base, leaving 6 bases between the germline ends. Per germline, CDR1 LGHNA and CDR2 YNFKEQ. The CDR3 contains 15 residues. The DNA for the CDR3 is TGTGCCAGCAGCCAAGACACATTGAACACCGGGGAGCTGTTTTTT. As protein: CASSQDTLNTGELFF.